The T cell receptor (beta chain) under discussion was sequenced for a study of cytotoxic CD8 clonotypes in ibrutinib-treated CLL. Study-level background: Roughly 25 partial and 2 complete responses; at median approximately 6 years, roughly 15 remitted, some twelve progressed. It was after a median 12 months of treatment, range 6 to 36, that response samples were taken. Sequencing produced an average of roughly 230,000 productive templates and 85,000 to 100,000 productive rearrangements per sample.

The CDR3 totals 15 residues. Germline CDR1 reads SGHRS; CDR2 reads YFSETQ. V was pared by 4 bases and J by 2 bases, with 16 bases between. Profiled with immunoSEQ multiplex PCR; TCRdb holds only in-frame clones, not every one. The sample consists of approximately 300,000 clones, more than 65% of them appearing once. The chain combines TRBV5-1 with TRBJ2-7; maybe TRBD2 (6 bases). The sequence was obtained from a human donor with chronic lymphocytic leukemia. The sample consisted of PBMCs, taken before ibrutinib treatment. This CDR3 is CASSIFASATYEQYF. The DNA of the CDR3 is TGCGCCAGCAGCATCTTCGCTAGCGCAACCTACGAGCAGTACTTC.